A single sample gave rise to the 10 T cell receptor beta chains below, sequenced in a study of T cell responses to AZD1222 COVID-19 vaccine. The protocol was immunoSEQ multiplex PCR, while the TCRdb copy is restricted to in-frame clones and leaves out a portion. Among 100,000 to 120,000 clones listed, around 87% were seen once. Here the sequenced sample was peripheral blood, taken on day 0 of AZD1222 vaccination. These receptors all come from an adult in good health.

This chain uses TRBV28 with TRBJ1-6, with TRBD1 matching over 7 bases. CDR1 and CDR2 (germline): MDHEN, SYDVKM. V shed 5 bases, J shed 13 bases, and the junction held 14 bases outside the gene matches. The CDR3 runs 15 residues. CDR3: CASSPSRDSPSPLHF. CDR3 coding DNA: TGTGCCAGCAGTCCGTCCCGGGACAGCCCTAGTCCCCTCCACTTT.

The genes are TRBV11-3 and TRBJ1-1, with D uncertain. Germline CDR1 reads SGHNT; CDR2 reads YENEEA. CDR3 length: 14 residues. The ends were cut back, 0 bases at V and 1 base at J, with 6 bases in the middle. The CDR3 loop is CASSLEGSNTEAFF. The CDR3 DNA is TGTGCCAGCAGCTTAGAGGGCTCGAACACTGAAGCTTTCTTT.

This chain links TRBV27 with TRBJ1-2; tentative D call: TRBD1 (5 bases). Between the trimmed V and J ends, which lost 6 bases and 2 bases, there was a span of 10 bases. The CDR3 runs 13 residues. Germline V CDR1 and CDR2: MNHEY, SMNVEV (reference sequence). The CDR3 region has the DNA TGTGCCAGCAGCTGGGACGGAAACTATGGCTACACCTTC. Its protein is CASSWDGNYGYTF.

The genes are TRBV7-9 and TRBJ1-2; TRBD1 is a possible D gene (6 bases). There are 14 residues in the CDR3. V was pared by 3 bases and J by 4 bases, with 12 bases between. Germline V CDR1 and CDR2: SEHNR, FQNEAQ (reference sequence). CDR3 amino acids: CASSFTPQGYGYTF. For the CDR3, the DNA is TGTGCCAGCAGCTTCACCCCACAGGGCTATGGCTACACCTTC.

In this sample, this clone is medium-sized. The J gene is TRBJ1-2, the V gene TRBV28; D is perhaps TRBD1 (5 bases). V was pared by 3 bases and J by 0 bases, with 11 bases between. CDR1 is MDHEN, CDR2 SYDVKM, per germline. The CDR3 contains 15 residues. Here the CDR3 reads CASSFGRGANYGYTF. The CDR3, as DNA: TGTGCCAGCAGTTTTGGCCGGGGGGCTAACTATGGCTACACCTTC.

The CDR3 nucleotides read TGTGCCAGCAAAGAATCCGGGACGGGTATCTATGGTCGGCAGTACTTC. Translation gives CASKESGTGIYGRQYF. The V gene is TRBV28, the J gene TRBJ2-7; D may match TRBD1 or TRBD2 (5 bases each). Germline V CDR1 and CDR2: MDHEN, SYDVKM. The germline V and J ends were trimmed by 7 bases and 9 bases, with 28 bases remaining between them. This CDR3 spans 16 amino acids. Full variable domain (outside the CDR3, taken from reference TRBV28 and TRBJ2-7): DVKVTQSSRYLVKRTGEKVFLECVQDMDHENMFWYRQDPGLGLRLIYFSYDVKMKEKGDIPEGYSVSREKKERFSLILESASTNQTSMYLCASKESGTGIYGRQYFGPGTRLTVT.

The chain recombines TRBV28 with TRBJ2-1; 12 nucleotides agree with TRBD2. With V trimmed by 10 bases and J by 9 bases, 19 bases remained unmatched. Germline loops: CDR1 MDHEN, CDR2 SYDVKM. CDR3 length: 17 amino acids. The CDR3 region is CAIGGLAGRGTYGEQFF. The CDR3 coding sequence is TGTGCCATTGGGGGACTAGCGGGCCGAGGGACCTACGGTGAGCAGTTCTTC. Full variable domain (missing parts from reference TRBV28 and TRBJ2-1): DVKVTQSSRYLVKRTGEKVFLECVQDMDHENMFWYRQDPGLGLRLIYFSYDVKMKEKGDIPEGYSVSREKKERFSLILESASTNQTSMYLCAIGGLAGRGTYGEQFFGPGTRLTVL.

DNA for the CDR3: TGTGCCAGCAGCCAAGATATGGCAGGTGGGAACACTGAAGCTTTCTTT. It specifies CASSQDMAGGNTEAFF. The gene calls are TRBV3-1 (or the pseudogene TRBV3-2) and TRBJ1-1; D is undetermined. The V gene's germline CDR1 is LGHDT and CDR2 YNNKEL (reference sequence). Trimming pared 0 bases from V and 1 base from J, leaving 12 bases between. The length of the CDR3 is 16 residues.

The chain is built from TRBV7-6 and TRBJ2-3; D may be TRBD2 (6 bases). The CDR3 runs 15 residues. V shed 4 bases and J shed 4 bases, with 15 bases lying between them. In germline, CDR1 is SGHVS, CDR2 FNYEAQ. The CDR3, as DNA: TGTGCCAGCAGCTCACGACTAGTTAAGGCAGATACGCAGTATTTT. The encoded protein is CASSSRLVKADTQYF. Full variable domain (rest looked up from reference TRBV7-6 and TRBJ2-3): GAGVSQSPRYKVTKRGQDVALRCDPISGHVSLYWYRQALGQGPEFLTYFNYEAQQDKSGLPNDRFSAERPEGSISTLTIQRTEQRDSAMYRCASSSRLVKADTQYFGPGTRLTVL.

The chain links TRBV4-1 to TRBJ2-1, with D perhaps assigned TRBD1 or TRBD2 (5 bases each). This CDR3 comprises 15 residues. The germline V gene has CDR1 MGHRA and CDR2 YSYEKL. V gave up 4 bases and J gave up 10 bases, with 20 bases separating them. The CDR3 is CASSPSLGTPWEQFF. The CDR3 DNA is TGCGCCAGCAGCCCAAGTTTGGGGACGCCCTGGGAGCAGTTCTTC.